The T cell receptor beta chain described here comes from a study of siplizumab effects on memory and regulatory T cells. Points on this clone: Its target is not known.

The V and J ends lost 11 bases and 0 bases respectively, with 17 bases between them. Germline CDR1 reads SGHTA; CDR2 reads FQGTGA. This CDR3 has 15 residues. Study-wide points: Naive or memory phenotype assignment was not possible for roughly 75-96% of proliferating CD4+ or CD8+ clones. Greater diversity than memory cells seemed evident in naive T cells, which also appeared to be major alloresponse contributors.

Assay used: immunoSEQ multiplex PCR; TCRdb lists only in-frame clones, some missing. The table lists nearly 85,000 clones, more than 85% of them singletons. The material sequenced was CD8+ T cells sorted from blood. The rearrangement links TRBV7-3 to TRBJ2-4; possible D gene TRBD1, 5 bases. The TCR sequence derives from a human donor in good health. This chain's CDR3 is CACQGTRLAKNIQYF. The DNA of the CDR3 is TGTGCCTGTCAGGGCACGAGACTAGCCAAAAACATTCAGTACTTC. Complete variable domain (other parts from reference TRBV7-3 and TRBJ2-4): GAGVSQTPSNKVTEKGKYVELRCDPISGHTALYWYRQSLGQGPEFLIYFQGTGAADDSGLPNDRFFAVRPEGSVSTLKIQRTERGDSAVYLCACQGTRLAKNIQYFGAGTRLSVL.